This T cell receptor (beta chain) was recorded in a study of graft-versus-host responses after intestinal transplantation. Study at large: Induction using anti-thymocyte globulin, followed by tacrolimus and steroids for roughly 3 years, was given to all recipients.

Assay: immunoSEQ multiplex PCR; the TCRdb copy retains only in-frame clones and omits some. The data contain 85,000 to 95,000 clones, 85% to 95% of them singletons. Study observations and caveats: Allograft clonal ratios (graft-versus-host to host-versus-graft) were high in patients who had graft-donor T cell macrochimerism. GvH clones detected in recipient marrow included some appearing first in ileum or blood.

On this clone itself: Its antigen is unknown.

CDR3 length: 15 amino acids. V lost 0 bases and J 5 bases, leaving 11 bases between the germline ends. CDR1 and CDR2 (germline): LGHNA, YSLEER. Sequencing used unstimulated CD8+ T cells sorted from spleen or lymph node cells, obtained before intestinal transplant. The V gene is TRBV4-3, the J gene TRBJ1-5; D may be TRBD1 (5 bases). The sequence derives from a human donor who received an intestinal transplant. CDR3 DNA: TGCGCCAGCAGCCAAGATACCGGGGGGGATCAGCCCCAGCATTTT. Encoded protein: CASSQDTGGDQPQHF.